The rows below give T cell receptor beta chains drawn from one sample of a study of immune evolution from preneoplasia to lung adenocarcinoma. Produced via immunoSEQ multiplex PCR; TCRdb's table is partial and in-frame only. The table lists 4,500 to 5,500 clones, around 80% of them singletons, with around 7.7% in the top ten. The sequencing input was FFPE lung adenocarcinoma in situ tissue. The receptors were sampled from a person aged 65 to 85 with lung adenocarcinoma. Each CDR3 is given with its conserved first and last residue. D genes are given only for firm matches. Clone size appears in some rows only: once, few, many, or a class for an expanded clone.

V gene,clone size,J gene,D gene,CDR3 protein,CDR3 DNA
TRBV4-2,NA,TRBJ2-1,NA,CASSQDSPRGRDYNEQFF,TGTGCCAGCAGCCAAGATTCCCCTCGGGGACGGGACTACAATGAGCAGTTCTTC
TRBV5-4,NA,TRBJ1-6,TRBD1,CASSLRGTGYNSPLHF,TGTGCCAGCAGCCTTAGAGGGACAGGGTATAATTCACCCCTCCACTTT
TRBV29-1,NA,TRBJ2-4,NA,CSVEDPRGEPKNIQYF,TGCAGCGTTGAAGATCCCCGAGGGGAACCCAAAAACATTCAGTACTTC
TRBV10-3,NA,TRBJ1-1,NA,CATLGMNTEAFF,TGTGCCACCTTGGGGATGAACACTGAAGCTTTCTTT
TRBV19,NA,TRBJ2-1,NA,CASSDRHEQFF,TGTGCCAGTAGTGATAGGCATGAGCAGTTCTTC
TRBV27,NA,TRBJ2-7,TRBD1,CASRKIQGGYEQYF,TGTGCCAGCAGGAAGATACAGGGGGGATACGAGCAGTACTTC
TRBV19,NA,TRBJ1-2,NA,CASSIGPRRDGYTF,TGTGCCAGTAGTATCGGTCCGCGACGAGATGGCTACACCTTC
TRBV5-5,NA,TRBJ1-4,NA,CASSLGSSTNEKLFF,TGTGCCAGCAGCTTGGGTTCATCAACTAATGAAAAACTGTTTTTT
TRBV9,NA,TRBJ2-3,NA,CASSPGIHLDTQYF,TGTGCCAGCAGTCCGGGGATACACCTCGATACGCAGTATTTT
TRBV7-6,NA,TRBJ2-2,NA,CASSLVQGGPNTGELFF,TGTGCCAGCAGCTTAGTGCAGGGCGGACCGAACACCGGGGAGCTGTTTTTT
TRBV6-1,NA,TRBJ1-2,NA,CASSDPAGHIYGYTF,TGTGCCAGCAGTGATCCGGCGGGACATATCTATGGCTACACCTTC
TRBV5-5,NA,TRBJ2-2,NA,CASSFNTGELFF,TGTGCCAGCAGCTTCAACACCGGGGAGCTGTTTTTT
TRBV25-1,NA,TRBJ1-1,NA,CASTGGGPFSLKAFF,TGTGCCAGCACTGGCGGGGGACCATTTTCCCTAAAAGCTTTCTTT
TRBV7-2,NA,TRBJ2-1,TRBD2,CASSLPPGGRNNEQFF,TGTGCCAGCAGCTTACCCCCTGGCGGGAGGAACAATGAGCAGTTCTTC
TRBV28,NA,TRBJ1-5,NA,CASSPSGRVNQPQHF,TGTGCCAGCAGTCCCTCGGGACGGGTGAATCAGCCCCAGCATTTT
TRBV27,once,TRBJ2-2,TRBD1,CASNPGTGRTGELFF,TGTGCCAGCAACCCTGGGACAGGGCGGACCGGGGAGCTGTTTTTT
TRBV6-5,NA,TRBJ1-1,NA,CASGGAGWVTEAFF,TGTGCCAGCGGGGGGGCAGGGTGGGTCACTGAAGCTTTCTTT
TRBV6-5,NA,TRBJ1-2,NA,CASSYGGGYGYTF,TGTGCCAGCAGTTACGGGGGGGGTTATGGCTACACCTTC
TRBV18,once,TRBJ2-7,NA,CASSPLDRRDGEQYF,TGTGCCAGCTCACCGCTGGACAGGCGGGATGGCGAGCAGTACTTC
TRBV28,NA,TRBJ1-1,NA,CASIQNTEAFF,TGTGCCAGCATTCAGAACACTGAAGCTTTCTTT
TRBV20-1,NA,TRBJ1-2,NA,CSAKDVYGYTF,TGCAGTGCAAAGGACGTGTATGGCTACACCTTC
TRBV11-2,NA,TRBJ2-7,NA,CASSLERPSLEQYF,TGTGCCAGCAGCTTAGAACGGCCCTCACTCGAGCAGTACTTC
TRBV6-5,NA,TRBJ2-3,NA,CASAWGDTQYF,TGTGCCAGCGCCTGGGGAGATACGCAGTATTTT
TRBV5-6,once,TRBJ2-5,TRBD2,CASSLRTSGRERETQYF,TGTGCCAGCAGCTTGAGGACTAGCGGGAGGGAGCGAGAGACCCAGTACTTC
TRBV6-1,NA,TRBJ1-4,TRBD1,CASRETGGYLF,TGTGCCAGCAGGGAAACAGGGGGTTACCTTTTT
TRBV2,NA,TRBJ2-3,TRBD1,CASYGGVRDRETDTQYF,TGTGCCAGCTATGGAGGTGTTAGGGACAGGGAGACAGATACGCAGTATTTT
TRBV30,NA,TRBJ1-1,NA,CAWKDTNTEAFF,TGTGCCTGGAAGGACACCAACACTGAAGCTTTCTTT
TRBV2,NA,TRBJ2-3,TRBD2,CASRSGVTDTQYF,TGTGCCAGCAGAAGCGGGGTCACAGATACGCAGTATTTT
TRBV6-5,NA,TRBJ2-7,NA,CASSRDYEQYF,TGTGCCAGCAGCCGGGACTACGAGCAGTACTTC
TRBV7-3,NA,TRBJ2-3,NA,CASRQDTDTQYF,TGTGCCAGCAGGCAAGACACAGATACGCAGTATTTT
TRBV6-1,NA,TRBJ2-1,TRBD2,CANSGNNEQFF,TGTGCCAATAGCGGGAACAATGAGCAGTTCTTC
TRBV19,NA,TRBJ2-3,NA,CASNKRDNPQYF,TGTGCCAGTAATAAACGGGACAACCCGCAGTATTTT
TRBV29-1,NA,TRBJ2-2,NA,CSIHRSTNTGELFF,TGCAGCATACACCGGTCCACTAACACCGGGGAGCTGTTTTTT
TRBV27,NA,TRBJ2-3,NA,CASSFVSDTQYF,TGTGCCAGCAGTTTTGTTTCGGATACGCAGTATTTT
TRBV28,NA,TRBJ1-3,NA,CASSTPGAYGNTIYF,TGTGCCAGCAGCACCCCAGGGGCGTATGGAAACACCATATATTTT
TRBV15,few,TRBJ1-1,NA,CATSRDGEGRDTEAFF,TGTGCCACCAGCAGAGACGGGGAGGGGAGGGACACTGAAGCTTTCTTT
TRBV11-2,once,TRBJ2-1,TRBD1,CASSLARDRVRDEQFF,TGTGCCAGCAGCTTAGCCAGGGACAGGGTTCGCGATGAGCAGTTCTTC
TRBV7-3,once,TRBJ2-3,NA,CASSPAYTDTQYF,TGTGCCAGCAGCCCAGCCTACACAGATACGCAGTATTTT
TRBV19,NA,TRBJ2-1,TRBD1,CASKSDRVFNEQFF,TGTGCCAGTAAATCGGACAGGGTTTTCAATGAGCAGTTCTTC
TRBV7-8,NA,TRBJ1-2,NA,CASSLVGDGYTF,TGTGCCAGCAGCTTAGTAGGGGATGGCTACACCTTC
TRBV28,NA,TRBJ2-7,NA,CASSLRGAGQYF,TGTGCCAGCAGTTTACGGGGGGCCGGGCAGTACTTC
TRBV6-1,once,TRBJ2-7,NA,CASSAWSESEQYF,TGTGCCAGCAGTGCCTGGTCGGAAAGCGAGCAGTACTTC
TRBV7-9,NA,TRBJ1-2,TRBD1,CASSLATGGLYGYTF,TGTGCCAGCAGCTTAGCGACAGGGGGCCTCTATGGCTACACCTTC
TRBV5-6,few,TRBJ2-7,NA,CASTTAGPGYEQYF,TGTGCCAGCACCACAGCCGGACCAGGCTACGAGCAGTACTTC
TRBV2,NA,TRBJ2-5,TRBD1,CASEYSGTGTQYF,TGTGCCAGCGAATACTCCGGGACAGGAACGCAGTACTTC
TRBV5-6,NA,TRBJ1-3,NA,CASSLVKRDRRVSGNTIYF,TGTGCCAGCAGCTTGGTCAAGCGGGACCGCCGCGTCTCTGGAAACACCATATATTTT
TRBV9,NA,TRBJ2-1,TRBD2,CASSVTSGGISSYNEQFF,TGTGCCAGCAGCGTAACTAGCGGGGGAATTAGCTCCTACAATGAGCAGTTCTTC
TRBV7-3,NA,TRBJ2-5,NA,CASSAGDSGGETQYF,TGTGCCAGCAGCGCAGGGGACAGCGGGGGAGAGACCCAGTACTTC
TRBV7-9,NA,TRBJ1-1,NA,CASSLWAGAEAFF,TGTGCCAGCAGCTTATGGGCAGGGGCTGAAGCTTTCTTT
TRBV10-3,NA,TRBJ1-1,NA,CAILGRRGKADTEAFF,TGTGCCATCTTAGGACGGAGGGGGAAGGCGGACACTGAAGCTTTCTTT
TRBV2,NA,TRBJ2-5,TRBD1,CASSKSGTGGRETQYF,TGTGCCAGCAGTAAATCCGGGACAGGGGGACGGGAGACCCAGTACTTC
TRBV19,NA,TRBJ1-4,NA,CASSWTDKLFF,TGTGCCAGTAGTTGGACAGACAAACTGTTTTTT
TRBV7-3,NA,TRBJ2-1,NA,CASSQDGKDYNEQFF,TGTGCCAGCAGCCAAGACGGCAAAGACTACAATGAGCAGTTCTTC
TRBV6-1,once,TRBJ1-6,NA,CASSLGQTGSPLHF,TGTGCCAGCAGTTTGGGACAAACGGGGTCACCCCTCCACTTT